The 19 T cell receptor beta chains given below trace back to one sample, sequenced in a study of cytomegalovirus exposure and HLA in healthy donors. The PCR contained 60 Vbeta and 13 Jbeta primers. Generated by immunoSEQ multiplex PCR, the TCRdb table keeps only in-frame clones and is missing some. The data hold some 170,000 clones, with roughly 76% observed a single time. Sample: PBMCs. The source of these receptors is a woman aged 50 to 65 in good health and CMV-seronegative.

This clone was seen only a few times. This chain uses TRBV11-2 with TRBJ2-3, with D unresolved. The V end was cut by 4 bases, the J end by 9 bases, with 17 bases between. CDR3 length: 14 residues. Germline V gives CDR1 SGHAT, CDR2 FQNNGV. CDR3 sequence reads: CASSSPRGSWTQYF. For the CDR3, the DNA is TGTGCCAGCAGCTCACCCCGAGGTAGCTGGACGCAGTATTTT.

This chain connects TRBV5-1 to TRBJ2-1; TRBD1 matches 7 bases. The CDR3 totals 13 residues. Germline V CDR1 and CDR2: SGHRS, YFSETQ. J lost 7 bases, V lost 0 bases, and 1 base had no gene match. The CDR3 loop reads CASSLVTGNEQFF. The DNA of the CDR3 is TGCGCCAGCAGCTTGGTGACAGGGAATGAGCAGTTCTTC.

The chain links TRBV11-2 to TRBJ2-3; D unclear. CDR3 length equals 13 residues. Germline V gives CDR1 SGHAT, CDR2 FQNNGV. V was cut by 4 bases and J by 2 bases, with 7 bases left in between. The CDR3 loop reads CASSSQYTDTQYF. For the CDR3, the DNA is TGTGCCAGCAGCTCTCAGTACACAGATACGCAGTATTTT.

The chain recombines TRBV6-5 with TRBJ2-1, with a weak D call TRBD1 (5 bases). Per germline, CDR1 MNHEY and CDR2 SVGAGI. Trimming removed 2 bases from V and 6 bases from J, with 14 bases in between. CDR3 length: 15 amino acids. The CDR3 DNA sequence: TGTGCCAGCAGTTACAATCAGGGTTACCTCAATGAGCAGTTCTTC. Translating gives CASSYNQGYLNEQFF.

The chain carries TRBV6-6 and TRBJ1-1; D gene ambiguous. This CDR3 is 14 amino acids long. CDR1 MNHNY and CDR2 SVGAGI come from the germline V gene (reference sequence). Trimming took off 2 bases at V and 2 bases at J, with 9 bases between the two ends. The CDR3 protein is CASSYGSVNTEAFF. CDR3 bases: TGTGCCAGCAGTTACGGCAGCGTAAACACTGAAGCTTTCTTT.

Only one count was recorded for this clone. V and J are TRBV6-1 and TRBJ2-5; D remains ambiguous. The germline V gene encodes CDR1 MNHNS and CDR2 SASEGT. Trimming left V 2 bases short and J 7 bases short, with 17 bases between. There are 15 residues in the CDR3. CDR3 residues: CASSESNGGGGTQYF. DNA for the CDR3: TGTGCCAGCAGTGAATCGAACGGTGGTGGCGGGACCCAGTACTTC.

The rearrangement uses TRBV6-6 and TRBJ2-3; TRBD1 is a possible D gene (5 bases). This CDR3 comprises 16 residues. The V gene's germline CDR1 is MNHNY and CDR2 SVGAGI (reference sequence). V was clipped by 6 bases and J by 1 base, with 17 bases between them. As DNA, the CDR3 is TGTGCCAGCAGAGAGACAGCTATCAGAGGCACAGATACGCAGTATTTT. Translating gives CASRETAIRGTDTQYF.

The V call is TRBV7-9, the J call TRBJ2-3, with D possibly matching TRBD2 (6 bases). Trimming removed 6 bases at V and 2 bases at J, with 12 bases between. Germline V gives CDR1 SEHNR, CDR2 FQNEAQ (reference sequence). This CDR3 has 14 amino acids. CDR3 bases: TGTGCCAGCAGAGGACTAACCTACACAGATACGCAGTATTTT. It encodes CASRGLTYTDTQYF. The variable domain in full, with the rest retrieved from reference TRBV7-9 and TRBJ2-3, is DTGVSQNPRHKITKRGQNVTFRCDPISEHNRLYWYRQTLGQGPEFLTYFQNEAQLEKSRLLSDRFSAERPKGSFSTLEIQRTEQGDSAMYLCASRGLTYTDTQYFGPGTRLTVL.

V usage is TRBV7-9 and J usage is TRBJ1-3; 9 bases fit TRBD1. Germline CDR1 and CDR2: SEHNR and FQNEAQ (reference sequence). The V and J ends lost 5 bases and 4 bases, in that order; junction bases with no gene match: 18. The CDR3 covers 19 residues. The CDR3, as DNA: TGTGCCAGCAGCCCTCCCGGGACAGGGCTGTTATCGCTGGGAAACACCATATATTTT. Translation: CASSPPGTGLLSLGNTIYF.

The chain is built from TRBV11-2 and TRBJ1-4; 12 bases are shared with TRBD1. Trimming took 4 bases from V and 7 from J; bases not matched to a gene: 10. This CDR3 has 17 amino acids. Germline lookup yields CDR1 SGHAT and CDR2 FQNNGV. The CDR3 loop reads CASSYSGDRGQGEKLFF. In DNA form, the CDR3 reads TGTGCCAGCAGCTATTCCGGGGACAGGGGGCAGGGTGAAAAACTGTTTTTT.

The V gene is TRBV6-5, the J gene TRBJ1-6; a weak D match, TRBD1 (5 bases). Germline CDR1 and CDR2: MNHEY and SVGAGI. This CDR3 is built from 15 residues. Between the trimmed V and J ends, which lost 6 bases and 6 bases, there was a span of 15 bases. CDR3 sequence reads: CASREPGLSNSPLHF. Here the CDR3 DNA reads TGTGCCAGCAGAGAACCGGGACTGTCTAATTCACCCCTCCACTTT.

The V gene is TRBV6-1, the J gene TRBJ2-5; 9 bases match TRBD1. The CDR3 spans 14 residues. Germline loops: CDR1 MNHNS, CDR2 SASEGT. The ends lost 5 bases at V and 4 bases at J; junction bases unmatched: 5. In DNA form, the CDR3 reads TGTGCCAGCAGTCCACAGGGGGCACGAGAGACCCAGTACTTC. Translated, it gives CASSPQGARETQYF.

This chain joins TRBV27 and TRBJ2-2, with 8 bases identical to TRBD1. CDR3 length equals 13 residues. Germline-derived CDR1 and CDR2 are MNHEY and SMNVEV (reference sequence). The junction had 5 bases not matched to a gene; V was cut back by 8 bases and J by 6 bases. The CDR3 DNA reads as TGTGCCAGCCGTACGACAGGGGCCGGGGAGCTGTTTTTT. It specifies CASRTTGAGELFF.

This chain uses TRBV19 with TRBJ1-1; 7 bases fit TRBD1. J was trimmed by 0 bases and V by 6 bases; bases with no gene match: 10. The CDR3 runs 16 residues. Germline CDR1 is LNHDA and CDR2 is SQIVND (reference sequence). CDR3 nucleotides: TGTGCCAGTAGCCTGGGACAGCACCTGGTGAACACTGAAGCTTTCTTT. Translating gives CASSLGQHLVNTEAFF.

The chain carries TRBV5-1 and TRBJ2-7; 7 positions agree with TRBD2. Germline V gene lookup returns CDR1 SGHRS and CDR2 YFSETQ. The ends lost 3 bases at V and 6 bases at J; junction bases unmatched: 12. The CDR3 runs 15 residues. The CDR3 DNA sequence: TGCGCCAGCAGCTCGGGACTAATAAAAAATGCCGAGCAGTACTTC. Translated: CASSSGLIKNAEQYF.

This chain's CDR3 is CASRSGGDYGYTF. The CDR3 nucleotides are TGTGCCAGCAGATCAGGGGGCGACTATGGCTACACCTTC. The V gene is TRBV7-2, the J gene TRBJ1-2; 8 bases line up with TRBD1. V trimming: 6 bases; J trimming: 3 bases; junction bases outside the gene matches: 3. This CDR3 has 13 residues. Looked up from germline, CDR1 is SGHTA and CDR2 is FQGNSA.

The gene calls are TRBV28 and TRBJ1-2; D possibly corresponds to TRBD1 (6 bases). Germline CDR1 reads MDHEN; CDR2 reads SYDVKM. V was shortened by 8 bases and J by 5 bases, with 18 bases between the two germline ends. The CDR3 length is 14 residues. The CDR3 loop reads CASLPTGQGYGYTF. In nucleotides, the CDR3 is TGTGCCAGCCTGCCGACAGGTCAGGGTTATGGCTACACCTTC.

This clone has only a few counts. The chain is built from TRBV6-5 and TRBJ1-2; maybe TRBD1 (6 bases). V was trimmed by 5 bases and J by 7 bases, leaving 17 bases between them. There are 14 residues in the CDR3. Germline CDR1 is MNHEY and CDR2 is SVGAGI. The CDR3 reads CASSEIRGLAGYTF. CDR3 sequence (DNA): TGTGCCAGCAGTGAAATCAGGGGTCTTGCTGGCTACACCTTC.

The chain combines TRBV2 with TRBJ1-1, with 10 bases that match TRBD1. CDR3 size: 15 residues. V lost 4 bases and J lost 5; bases outside the gene matches: 7. Germline values: CDR1 SNHLY, CDR2 FYNNEI. The CDR3 coding sequence is TGTGCCAGCAGTGTTGGACAGGGGGTTTTAACTGAAGCTTTCTTT. It codes for CASSVGQGVLTEAFF.